This T cell receptor beta chain was recovered during a study of blood T cell repertoires in COVID-19. Study-wide context: T cells, B-cell-depleted T cells, or PBMCs supplied cDNA or gDNA.

This clone was seen a single time. Sequencing used immunoSEQ multiplex PCR; TCRdb keeps in-frame clones, though not all of them. Of around 52,000 clones listed, 87% are singletons. V was trimmed by 5 bases and J by 10 bases, leaving 19 bases between them. Germline V gives CDR1 SGHTA, CDR2 FQGNSA. CDR3 length: 14 amino acids. This chain uses TRBV7-2 with TRBJ2-3, with D tentatively TRBD1 (6 bases). This TCR was recovered from a woman of 80 years or more with COVID-19, enrolled during active disease. Sequenced: peripheral blood. Here the CDR3 reads CASSPSLGPGAQYF. The DNA for the CDR3 is TGTGCCAGCAGCCCGTCACTAGGACCAGGGGCGCAGTATTTT.